Only a few counts were recorded for the clone carrying this T cell receptor (beta chain). The target antigen is unknown. In TCRdb, the 5' RACE reads were re-called with MiXCR into one record per CDR3 protein. The sample lists 470,000 or so distinct CDR3 sequences, 20% to 25% occurring once. The source of the sample is a study of identical twins. Notes on the study in general: Not following the same donors, the study drew its conclusions from cross-sectional statistical analysis.

The ends were cut back, 1 base at V and 7 bases at J, with 17 bases in the middle. The CDR3 is 15 amino acids. In addition, the sample was reused for a study of T cells expressing NK-cell markers. Per that study: NKG2C+ dominant clonotypes from several donors made up roughly 1.0-7.0% of CD8+ T cells. The HCMV specificity of the expanded NKG2C+ T cell clones stayed unresolved.

Specimen: CD4+ T cells sorted from blood. V gene TRBV12-3 or TRBV12-4 combines with J gene TRBJ2-7; D perhaps matches TRBD1 (6 bases). This receptor was obtained from a woman aged 18-29 years in good health. This CDR3 reads CASSLGPGAGSEQYF. DNA of the CDR3: TGTGCCAGCAGTTTAGGTCCAGGGGCCGGTTCTGAGCAGTACTTC.